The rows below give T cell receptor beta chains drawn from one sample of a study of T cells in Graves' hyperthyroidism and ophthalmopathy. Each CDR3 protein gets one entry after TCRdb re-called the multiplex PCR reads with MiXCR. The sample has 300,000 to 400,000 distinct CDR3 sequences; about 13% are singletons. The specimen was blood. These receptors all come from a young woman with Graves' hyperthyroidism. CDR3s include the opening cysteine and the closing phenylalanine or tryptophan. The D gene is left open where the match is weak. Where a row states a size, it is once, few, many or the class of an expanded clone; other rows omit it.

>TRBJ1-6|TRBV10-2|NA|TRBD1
TGCGCCAGCAGTGAAGGGACAGGGTATAATTCACCCCTCCACTTT
CASSEGTGYNSPLHF
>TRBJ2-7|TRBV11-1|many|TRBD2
TGTGCCAGCAGATCTACTAGCGCCAATCACTACGAGCAGTACTTC
CASRSTSANHYEQYF
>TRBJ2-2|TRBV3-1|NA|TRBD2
TGTGCCAGCAGCCGCCTTACCGGGACTAGCAAGAACACCGGGGAGCTGTTTTTT
CASSRLTGTSKNTGELFF
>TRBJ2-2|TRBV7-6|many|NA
TGTGCCAGCAGCTTAGCGCCGGCAGGGTCGGCCGGGGAGCTGTTTTTT
CASSLAPAGSAGELFF
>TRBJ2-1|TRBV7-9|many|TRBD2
TGTGCCAGCAGCTCTCAGCGGGAGAGCTACAATGAGCAGTTCTTC
CASSSQRESYNEQFF
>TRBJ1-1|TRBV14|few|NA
TGTGCCAGCAGCCAAATGTGGCAGGGAAACACTGAAGCTTTCTTT
CASSQMWQGNTEAFF
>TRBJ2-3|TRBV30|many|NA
TGTGCCTGGAGTACCACAGATACGCAGTATTTT
CAWSTTDTQYF
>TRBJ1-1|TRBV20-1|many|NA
TGCAGTGCTCGATTTAGGCTGAACACTGAAGCTTTCTTT
CSARFRLNTEAFF
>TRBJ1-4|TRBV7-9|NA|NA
TGTGCCAGCAGCTTAGCGAACATCAGAGGGGAAAAACTGTTTTTT
CASSLANIRGEKLFF
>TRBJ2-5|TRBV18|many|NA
TGTGCCAGCTCACTTCGGGGCGAGGAGACCCAGTACTTC
CASSLRGEETQYF
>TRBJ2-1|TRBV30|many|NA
TGTGCCTGGACCGCTAGCGACTACAATGAGCAGTTCTTC
CAWTASDYNEQFF
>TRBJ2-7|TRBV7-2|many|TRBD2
TGTGCCAGCAGCTTGCCTAGCGGGGGGGCCTTACTCTACGAGCAGTACTTC
CASSLPSGGALLYEQYF
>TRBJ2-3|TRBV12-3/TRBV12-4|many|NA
TGTGCCAGCAGTTTCGGGACTACGCAGTATTTT
CASSFGTTQYF
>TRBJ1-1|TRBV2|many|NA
TGTGCCAGCAGACAGGGATCCAAATTTTACACTGAAGCTTTCTTT
CASRQGSKFYTEAFF
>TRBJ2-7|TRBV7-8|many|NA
TGTGCCAGCAGTCCTAGTGAGGGATCCTACCTATCGCCCGAGCAGTACTTC
CASSPSEGSYLSPEQYF
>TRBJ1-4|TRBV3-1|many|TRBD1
TGTGCCAGCAGCCCGGACAGGGCTAATGAAAAACTGTTTTTT
CASSPDRANEKLFF
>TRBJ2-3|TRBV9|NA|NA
TGTGCCAGCAGCTTTCGGCCCAATTCAAGGGCAGATACGCAGTATTTT
CASSFRPNSRADTQYF
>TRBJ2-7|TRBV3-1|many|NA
TGTGCCAGCAGCCACGGGACAGCGGGAGACGAGCAGTACTTC
CASSHGTAGDEQYF
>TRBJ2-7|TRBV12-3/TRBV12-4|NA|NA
TGTGCCAGCAGTTTCCCGGGGGTCAGCTACGAGCAGTACTTC
CASSFPGVSYEQYF
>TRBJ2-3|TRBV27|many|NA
TGTGCCAGCACCTCAGGAATGAGCACAGATACGCAGTATTTT
CASTSGMSTDTQYF
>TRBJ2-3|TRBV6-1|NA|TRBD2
TGTGCCAGCAGTCCCACGACTAGCCTTGTGGGGCGTACGCAGTATTTT
CASSPTTSLVGRTQYF
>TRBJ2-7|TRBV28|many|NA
TGTGCCAGCGGTGGTGGAAGCTACGAGCAGTACTTC
CASGGGSYEQYF
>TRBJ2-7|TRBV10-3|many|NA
TGTGCCATCAGTGACCCGACGGGGAAGTTAGGATCCTACGAGCAGTACTTC
CAISDPTGKLGSYEQYF
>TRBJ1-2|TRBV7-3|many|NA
TGTGCCAGCAGCCCCGCGGGGGGGCGGGATGGCTACACCTTC
CASSPAGGRDGYTF
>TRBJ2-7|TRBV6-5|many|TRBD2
TGTGCCAGCAGTTACCCCCGAGGCGGGGGGGCCGTCCACGAGCAGTACTTC
CASSYPRGGGAVHEQYF
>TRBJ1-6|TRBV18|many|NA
TGTGCCAGCTCACCACAACAGGCCACCGATTCACCCCTCCACTTT
CASSPQQATDSPLHF
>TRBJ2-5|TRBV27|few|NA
TGTGCCAGCCACGACAGAGAAGAGACCCAGTACTTC
CASHDREETQYF
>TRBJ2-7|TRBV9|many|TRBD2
TGTGCCAGCAGCGTGACTAGCGGGAGCCACGAGCAGTACTTC
CASSVTSGSHEQYF
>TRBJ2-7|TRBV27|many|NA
TGTGCCAGCAGTAATGGCCTAGCGACGATCTACGAGCAGTACTTC
CASSNGLATIYEQYF
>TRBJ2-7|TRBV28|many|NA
TGTGCCAGCACGGTCGAGGGCCGAACTTACGAGCAGTACTTC
CASTVEGRTYEQYF
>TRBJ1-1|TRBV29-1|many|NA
TGCAGCGTTGAAGTGATGACAGGAGGCGAAGCTTTCTTT
CSVEVMTGGEAFF
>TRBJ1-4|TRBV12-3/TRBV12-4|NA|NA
TGTGCCAGCACTTTGGGTCGGGGGGTGAATGAAAAACTGTTTTTT
CASTLGRGVNEKLFF
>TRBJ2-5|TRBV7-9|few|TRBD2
TGTGCCAGCAGCTTACGTGGGACTAGCGGGGGGCGTCAAGAGACCCAGTACTTC
CASSLRGTSGGRQETQYF
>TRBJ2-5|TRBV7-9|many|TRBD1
TGTGCCAGCAGCCCTGTTACGAGGGACAGGGCTTGGCGCCAAGAGACCCAGTACTTC
CASSPVTRDRAWRQETQYF
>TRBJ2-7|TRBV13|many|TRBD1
TGTGCCAGCAACCGACAGGGGGGACCTGAGGAGCAGTACTTC
CASNRQGGPEEQYF
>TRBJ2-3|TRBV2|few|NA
TGTGCCAGCGAAAGACAGGGTTTCGGGGGTCGCACAGATACGCAGTATTTT
CASERQGFGGRTDTQYF
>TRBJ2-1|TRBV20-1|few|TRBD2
TGCAGTGCCCATATAGCGGGGTCCTACAATGAGCAGTTCTTC
CSAHIAGSYNEQFF
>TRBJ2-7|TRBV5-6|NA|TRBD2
TGTGCCAGCAGCCGTACTAGCGGGGGGCCTTCCTACGAGCAGTACTTC
CASSRTSGGPSYEQYF
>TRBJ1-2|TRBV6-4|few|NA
TGTGCCAGCAGTGAACAAGTGTTCCAGGGCTACACCTTC
CASSEQVFQGYTF
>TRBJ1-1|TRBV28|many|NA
TGTGCCAGCAGTGCCTGGACAGACTTCATGAACACTGAAGCTTTCTTT
CASSAWTDFMNTEAFF